The present T cell receptor beta chain was sequenced within a study of early T cells in non-severe SARS-CoV-2 infection. TCRdb reprocessed the 5' RACE reads with MiXCR, giving one entry per CDR3 protein. The table includes approximately 75,000 distinct CDR3 sequences, 4.6% detected once. CDR1 and CDR2 (germline): LNHDA, SQIVND (reference sequence). CDR3 length equals 12 residues. This TCR derives from an adult who was a healthcare worker with PCR-confirmed SARS-CoV-2 infection or an uninfected control (not recorded which). The donor label of this sample is uncertain. The J gene is TRBJ2-3, the V gene TRBV19; D is unclear. The sample here was whole blood, taken at baseline. The CDR3 here is CAVGRITDTQYF. CDR3 DNA: TGTGCGGTCGGCAGAATCACAGATACGCAGTATTTT.